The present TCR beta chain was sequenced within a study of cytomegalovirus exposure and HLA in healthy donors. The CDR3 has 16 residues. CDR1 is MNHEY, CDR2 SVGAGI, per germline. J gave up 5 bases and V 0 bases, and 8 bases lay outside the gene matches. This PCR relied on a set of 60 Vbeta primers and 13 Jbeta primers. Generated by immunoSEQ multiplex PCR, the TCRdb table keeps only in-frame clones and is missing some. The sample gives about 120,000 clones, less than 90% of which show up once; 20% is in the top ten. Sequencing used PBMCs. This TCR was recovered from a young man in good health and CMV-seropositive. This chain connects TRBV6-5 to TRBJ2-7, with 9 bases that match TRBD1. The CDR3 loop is CASSYSFGTGFNEQYF. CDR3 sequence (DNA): TGTGCCAGCAGTTACTCGTTCGGGACAGGGTTCAACGAGCAGTACTTC.